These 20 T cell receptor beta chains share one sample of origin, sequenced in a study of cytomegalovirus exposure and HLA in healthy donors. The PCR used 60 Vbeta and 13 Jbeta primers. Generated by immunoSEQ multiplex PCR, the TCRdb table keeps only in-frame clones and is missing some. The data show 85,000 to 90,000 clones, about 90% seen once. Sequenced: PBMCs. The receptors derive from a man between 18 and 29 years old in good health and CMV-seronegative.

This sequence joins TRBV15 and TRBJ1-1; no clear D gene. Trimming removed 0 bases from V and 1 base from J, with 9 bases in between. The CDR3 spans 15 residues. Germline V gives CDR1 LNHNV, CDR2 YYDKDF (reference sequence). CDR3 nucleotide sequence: TGTGCCACCAGCAGAGATTTGGCAGGGAACACTGAAGCTTTCTTT. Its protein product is CATSRDLAGNTEAFF.

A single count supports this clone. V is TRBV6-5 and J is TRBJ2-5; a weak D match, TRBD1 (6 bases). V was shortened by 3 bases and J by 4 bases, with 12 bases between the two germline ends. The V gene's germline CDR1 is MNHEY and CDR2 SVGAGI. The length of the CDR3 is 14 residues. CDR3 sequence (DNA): TGTGCCAGCAGTTATTCCTCCAGGGGAGAGACCCAGTACTTC. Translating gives CASSYSSRGETQYF.

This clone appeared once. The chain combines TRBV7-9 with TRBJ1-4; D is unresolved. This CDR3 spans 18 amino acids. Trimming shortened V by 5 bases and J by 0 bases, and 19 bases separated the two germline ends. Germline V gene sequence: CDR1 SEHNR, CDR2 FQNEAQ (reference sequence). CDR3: CASSENSYRWATNEKLFF. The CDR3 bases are TGTGCCAGCAGCGAAAACAGCTATCGGTGGGCAACTAATGAAAAACTGTTTTTT.

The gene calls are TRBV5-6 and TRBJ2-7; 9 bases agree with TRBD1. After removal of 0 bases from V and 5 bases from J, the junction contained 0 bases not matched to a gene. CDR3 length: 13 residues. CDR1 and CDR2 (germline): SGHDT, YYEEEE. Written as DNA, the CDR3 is TGTGCCAGCAGCTTGGGGACAGGGGACGAGCAGTACTTC. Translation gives CASSLGTGDEQYF.

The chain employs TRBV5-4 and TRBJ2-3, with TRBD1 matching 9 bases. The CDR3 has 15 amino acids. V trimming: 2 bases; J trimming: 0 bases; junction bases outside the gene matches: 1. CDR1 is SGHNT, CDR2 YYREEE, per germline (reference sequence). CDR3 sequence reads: CASSLGQGSTDTQYF. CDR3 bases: TGTGCCAGCAGCTTAGGACAGGGGAGCACAGATACGCAGTATTTT.

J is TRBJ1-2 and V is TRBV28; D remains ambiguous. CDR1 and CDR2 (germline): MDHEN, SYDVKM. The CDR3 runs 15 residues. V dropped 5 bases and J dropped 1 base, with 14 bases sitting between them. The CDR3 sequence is CASSPPPPYNYGYTF. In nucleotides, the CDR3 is TGTGCCAGCAGTCCACCCCCCCCCTATAACTATGGCTACACCTTC.

CDR3 in amino acids: CASSFRVRSTEAFF. The CDR3 DNA reads TGTGCCAGCAGTTTCAGGGTCCGGAGCACTGAAGCTTTCTTT. The chain recombines TRBV6-5 with TRBJ1-1; TRBD1 might be the D (5 bases). The V end was cut by 4 bases, the J end by 4 bases, with 13 bases between. CDR3 length equals 14 residues. The germline CDR1 and CDR2 sequences are MNHEY and SVGAGI.

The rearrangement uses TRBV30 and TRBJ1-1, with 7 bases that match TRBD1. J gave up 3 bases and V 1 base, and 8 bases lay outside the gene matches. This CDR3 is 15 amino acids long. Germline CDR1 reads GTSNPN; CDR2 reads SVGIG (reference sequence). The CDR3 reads CAWSDNWDSYTEAFF. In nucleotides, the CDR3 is TGTGCCTGGAGTGACAACTGGGACAGTTACACTGAAGCTTTCTTT.

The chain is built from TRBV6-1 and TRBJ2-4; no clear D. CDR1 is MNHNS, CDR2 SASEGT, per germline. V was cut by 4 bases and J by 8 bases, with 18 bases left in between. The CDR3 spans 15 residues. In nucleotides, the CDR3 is TGTGCCAGCAGTGCTCCCCCCTCACCCGGAGACATTCAGTACTTC. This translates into CASSAPPSPGDIQYF.

CDR3: CASSLVSYNEQFF. DNA for the CDR3: TGTGCCAGCAGCCTCGTCAGCTACAATGAGCAGTTCTTC. The J gene is TRBJ2-1, the V gene TRBV7-2, with D unresolved. The CDR3 sequence is 13 residues long. V dropped 5 bases and J dropped 3 bases, with 8 bases sitting between them. CDR1 SGHTA and CDR2 FQGNSA come from the germline V gene.

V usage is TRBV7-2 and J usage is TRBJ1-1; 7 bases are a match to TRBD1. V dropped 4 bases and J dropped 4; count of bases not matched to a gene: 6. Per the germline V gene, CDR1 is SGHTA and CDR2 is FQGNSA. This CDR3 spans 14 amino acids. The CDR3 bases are TGTGCCAGCAGCTACAGGGGTAGGCGCACTGAAGCTTTCTTT. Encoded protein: CASSYRGRRTEAFF.

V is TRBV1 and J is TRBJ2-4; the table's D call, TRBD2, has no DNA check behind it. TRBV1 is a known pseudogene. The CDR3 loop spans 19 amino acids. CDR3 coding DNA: TGCACCAGCAGCCCGACTAGCGGGAGTCAGTGGATAGCCAAAAACATTCAGTACTTC. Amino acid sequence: CTSSPTSGSQWIAKNIQYF.

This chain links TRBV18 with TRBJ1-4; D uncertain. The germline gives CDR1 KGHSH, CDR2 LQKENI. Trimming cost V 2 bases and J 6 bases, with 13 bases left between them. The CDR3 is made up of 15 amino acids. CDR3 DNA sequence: TGTGCCAGCTCACCAACGGCGGCTCGGGATGAAAAACTGTTTTTT. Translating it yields CASSPTAARDEKLFF.

CDR3 loop: CASSDPSGKDEQYF. The CDR3 DNA is TGTGCCAGTAGCGACCCTAGCGGGAAGGACGAGCAGTACTTC. This chain connects TRBV19 to TRBJ2-7, with TRBD2 identical over 9 bases. The V segment lost 6 bases and the J segment 5 bases; nucleotides outside the gene matches: 8. This CDR3 is 14 amino acids long. Germline CDR1 and CDR2: LNHDA and SQIVND (reference sequence). The whole variable domain, remainder taken from reference TRBV19 and TRBJ2-7, is DGGITQSPKYLFRKEGQNVTLSCEQNLNHDAMYWYRQDPGQGLRLIYYSQIVNDFQKGDIAEGYSVSREKKESFPLTVTSAQKNPTAFYLCASSDPSGKDEQYFGPGTRLTVT.

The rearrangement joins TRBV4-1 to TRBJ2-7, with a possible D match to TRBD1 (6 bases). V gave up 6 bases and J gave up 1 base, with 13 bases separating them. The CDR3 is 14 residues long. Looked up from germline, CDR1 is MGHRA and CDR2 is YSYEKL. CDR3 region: CASRAPGQSYEQYF. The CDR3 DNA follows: TGCGCCAGCAGGGCACCGGGACAATCCTACGAGCAGTACTTC.

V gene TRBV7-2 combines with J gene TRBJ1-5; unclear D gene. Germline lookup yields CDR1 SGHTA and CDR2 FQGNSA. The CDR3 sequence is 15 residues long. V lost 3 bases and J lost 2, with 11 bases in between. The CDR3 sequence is CASSLDSVGNQPQHF. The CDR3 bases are TGTGCCAGCAGCTTGGACTCTGTGGGCAATCAGCCCCAGCATTTT.

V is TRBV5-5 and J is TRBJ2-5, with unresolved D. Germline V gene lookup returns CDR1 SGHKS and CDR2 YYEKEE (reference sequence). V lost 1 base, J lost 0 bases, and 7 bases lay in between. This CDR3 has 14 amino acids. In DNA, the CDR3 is TGTGCCAGCAGCTTGTGGCAGTACCAAGAGACCCAGTACTTC. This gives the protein CASSLWQYQETQYF.

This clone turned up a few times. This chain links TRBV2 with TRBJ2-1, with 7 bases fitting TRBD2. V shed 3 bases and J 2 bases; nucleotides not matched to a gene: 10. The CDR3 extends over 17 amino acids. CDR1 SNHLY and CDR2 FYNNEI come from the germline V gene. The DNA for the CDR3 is TGTGCCAGCAGTGACTTGCTAGCGGTAGTTACCTACAATGAGCAGTTCTTC. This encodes CASSDLLAVVTYNEQFF.

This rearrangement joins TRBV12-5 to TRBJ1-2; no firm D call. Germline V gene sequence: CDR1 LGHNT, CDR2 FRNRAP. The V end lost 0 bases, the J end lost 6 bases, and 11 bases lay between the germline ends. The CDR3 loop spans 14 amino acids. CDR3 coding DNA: TGTGCTAGTGGTTTGGTACCGGGAGACAATGGCTACACCTTC. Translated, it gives CASGLVPGDNGYTF.

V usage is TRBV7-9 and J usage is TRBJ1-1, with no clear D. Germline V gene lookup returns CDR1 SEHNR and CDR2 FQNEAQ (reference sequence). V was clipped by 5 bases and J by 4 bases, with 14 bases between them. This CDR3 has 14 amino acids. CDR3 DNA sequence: TGTGCCAGCAGCCCGTCCGGCGGGAGCACTGAAGCTTTCTTT. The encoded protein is CASSPSGGSTEAFF.